Here is one TCR beta chain with its context. This specimen belongs to a study of blood T cell repertoires in COVID-19. For the study at large: The United States, Italy and Spain supplied acute and convalescent COVID-19 samples. The cDNA or gDNA used as material had been derived from T cells, B-cell-depleted T cells, or PBMCs.

The CDR3 has 12 amino acids. CDR1 SGHNT and CDR2 YYREEE come from the germline V gene (reference sequence). V shed 3 bases and J shed 0 bases, with 3 bases lying between them. Original processing notes: Researchers report that nucleated cell counts were estimated from reference gene primer amplification. TCRdb keeps only in-frame clones here, not all; method: immunoSEQ multiplex PCR. The V and J calls and the clone size are those of that table, but D and trimming were determined from the DNA. The data contain roughly 97,000 clones, around four fifths of them singletons. The gene calls are TRBV5-4 and TRBJ1-1; D uncertain. The sequencing sample was made of peripheral blood. The sequence was collected from a man aged 55 to 70 with acute or convalescent COVID-19. CDR3 in amino acids: CASSSVNTEAFF. The CDR3 DNA reads TGTGCCAGCAGCTCGGTGAACACTGAAGCTTTCTTT.